These 24 T cell receptor beta chains were sequenced from one sample in a study of T cells in Graves' hyperthyroidism and ophthalmopathy. There were TCR beta CDR3 regions amplified from RNA transcripts. The HTBI primer set drove a first-round RT-PCR of the TCR CDR3. Each CDR3 protein gets one entry after TCRdb re-called the multiplex PCR reads with MiXCR. The profile shows hundreds of thousands of distinct CDR3 sequences, 38% of them singletons. Input material: blood. These receptors came from a man between 18 and 29 years old with Graves' hyperthyroidism.

In its sample, this clonotype was seen many times. This sequence joins TRBV9 and TRBJ2-5, with D possibly being TRBD1 (6 bases). The CDR3 covers 15 residues. Germline loops: CDR1 SGDLS, CDR2 YYNGEE. V was cut by 5 bases and J by 1 base, with 15 bases left in between. The DNA of the CDR3 is TGTGCCAGCAGTGACACAGGGACCTTCCAAGAGACCCAGTACTTC. It translates to CASSDTGTFQETQYF.

This clonotype has a count of ten or more. This chain links TRBV12-3 or TRBV12-4 with TRBJ2-2; D remains unclear. Trimming cost V 10 bases and J 7 bases, with 13 bases left between them. The CDR3 is made up of 12 amino acids. CDR3 DNA: TGTGCCATCCTAGGCCGGTACGGGGAGCTGTTTTTT. The encoded protein is CAILGRYGELFF.

This chain links TRBV29-1 with TRBJ1-1; maybe TRBD1 (6 bases). V lost 4 bases, J lost 7 bases, and 10 bases lay in between. Germline CDR1 and CDR2: SQVTM and ANQGSEA. The CDR3 consists of 11 residues. The CDR3 DNA sequence: TGCAGCGTTGCTGACAGGATTGAAGCTTTCTTT. The encoded protein is CSVADRIEAFF.

The CDR3 nucleotides read TGTGCCAGCAGTGAATACGAGACAGGACCAGGCACTGAAGCTTTCTTT. Translated, it gives CASSEYETGPGTEAFF. This chain joins TRBV25-1 and TRBJ1-1; D is perhaps TRBD1 (6 bases). Germline CDR1 reads MGHDK; CDR2 reads SYGVNS. Deletions cut 0 bases from V and 4 bases from J, with 15 bases between. This CDR3 is built from 16 residues.

The chain carries TRBV20-1 and TRBJ2-7; 7 bases are shared with TRBD1. The germline V gene has CDR1 DFQATT and CDR2 SNEGSKA (reference sequence). Germline trimming cut 0 bases from V and 0 bases from J; bases unmatched to any gene: 5. The CDR3 runs 15 residues. CDR3 protein: CSARDRQGASYEQYF. The DNA for the CDR3 is TGCAGTGCTAGAGACCGACAGGGTGCCTCCTACGAGCAGTACTTC.

This clonotype appeared many times. The J gene is TRBJ2-7, the V gene TRBV7-2; possibly TRBD2 for D (5 bases). Per germline, CDR1 SGHTA and CDR2 FQGNSA. The CDR3 length is 14 residues. Trimming took 0 bases from V and 2 from J, leaving 8 bases between them. This CDR3 reads CASSLAGNAYEQYF. In DNA form, the CDR3 reads TGTGCCAGCAGCTTAGCCGGGAATGCCTACGAGCAGTACTTC.

This clonotype was observed many times. The chain is built from TRBV10-3 and TRBJ1-5, with D unclear. With 10 bases removed from V and 4 bases from J, the gap between germline ends came to 11 bases. The CDR3 loop spans 12 amino acids. Germline CDR1 ENHRY, CDR2 SYGVKD. DNA for the CDR3: TGTGCCACCCATGGCGAAAATCAGCCCCAGCATTTT. The encoded protein is CATHGENQPQHF.

This rearrangement joins TRBV2 to TRBJ1-6; maybe TRBD1 (5 bases). This CDR3 is 20 amino acids long. Per germline, CDR1 SNHLY and CDR2 FYNNEI. Deletions cut 5 bases from V and 5 bases from J, with 28 bases between. CDR3 sequence: CASSFVLDKPRKLDNSPLHF. In DNA form, the CDR3 reads TGTGCCAGCAGTTTCGTCCTGGACAAGCCAAGGAAATTGGATAATTCACCCCTCCACTTT.

On this clonotype itself: A read error is likely, as this CDR3 ends without the conserved phenylalanine or tryptophan. The CDR3, as DNA: TGCGCCAGCAGCTCTGGACAGAACACTGAAGCTTTCTCT. It translates to CASSSGQNTEAFS. The J gene is TRBJ1-1, the V gene TRBV5-1; a weak D match, TRBD1 (5 bases). This CDR3 comprises 13 residues. The V and J ends lost 3 bases and 1 base respectively, with 7 bases between them. The V gene's germline CDR1 is SGHRS and CDR2 YFSETQ.

This clonotype has just a few counts. The chain couples TRBV6-1 to TRBJ1-6, with a possible D match to TRBD1 (6 bases). V was clipped by 6 bases and J by 7 bases, with 16 bases between them. CDR3 size: 15 residues. In germline, CDR1 is MNHNS, CDR2 SASEGT. CDR3 in amino acids: CASRRLGTQNSPLHF. The CDR3 region has the DNA TGTGCCAGCAGACGGCTAGGGACACAGAATTCACCCCTCCACTTT.

Ten or more counts support this clonotype. The V call is TRBV2, the J call TRBJ2-7; possibly TRBD1 or TRBD2 for D (5 bases each). The V end was cut by 6 bases, the J end by 7 bases, with 16 bases between. Germline V gene sequence: CDR1 SNHLY, CDR2 FYNNEI. CDR3 length: 13 amino acids. CDR3 residues: CASRDPQGREQYF. CDR3 DNA: TGTGCCAGCAGGGATCCTCAGGGACGAGAGCAGTACTTC.

This rearrangement joins TRBV6-5 to TRBJ1-5; D is unclear. The V gene lost 8 bases and the J gene lost 0 bases, with 11 bases spanning the gap. Germline V gene data show CDR1 as MNHEY and CDR2 as SVGAGI. CDR3 length equals 14 residues. In nucleotides, the CDR3 is TGTGCCAGCGTAAGGGAAATTAGCAATCAGCCCCAGCATTTT. The encoded protein is CASVREISNQPQHF.

This clonotype was observed a handful of times. The rearrangement links TRBV19 to TRBJ2-7; D is ambiguous. The CDR3 loop spans 13 amino acids. V was clipped by 2 bases and J by 5 bases, with 10 bases between them. In germline, CDR1 is LNHDA, CDR2 SQIVND (reference sequence). The CDR3 nucleotides are TGTGCCAGTAGTATAAGCCATTACGACGAGCAGTACTTC. This gives the protein CASSISHYDEQYF. The variable domain in full, with the rest retrieved from reference TRBV19 and TRBJ2-7, is DGGITQSPKYLFRKEGQNVTLSCEQNLNHDAMYWYRQDPGQGLRLIYYSQIVNDFQKGDIAEGYSVSREKKESFPLTVTSAQKNPTAFYLCASSISHYDEQYFGPGTRLTVT.

This clonotype was observed at least ten times. The CDR3 DNA reads TGTGCCAGCAGGGAAACAGGGAACTATGGCTACACCTTC. The encoded protein is CASRETGNYGYTF. The chain couples TRBV2 to TRBJ1-2; weak D call: TRBD1 (6 bases). This CDR3 region has 13 residues. The V and J ends lost 6 bases and 2 bases respectively, with 10 bases between them. Germline-derived CDR1 and CDR2 are SNHLY and FYNNEI.

The chain uses TRBV12-3 or TRBV12-4 and TRBJ2-5, with D tentatively TRBD2 (5 bases). The CDR3 runs to 15 residues. Trimming took off 5 bases at V and 1 base at J, with 14 bases between the two ends. DNA for the CDR3: TGTGCCAGCAGTAACGGACGGGGAACCCAAGAGACCCAGTACTTC. It specifies CASSNGRGTQETQYF.

This clonotype has a handful of counts. This rearrangement joins TRBV5-6 to TRBJ2-7, with 7 bases matching TRBD1. J lost 2 bases, V lost 5 bases, and 4 bases had no gene match. Germline CDR1 SGHDT, CDR2 YYEEEE. The CDR3 contains 13 residues. The CDR3 nucleotides read TGTGCCAGCAGGAGACAGGGTCCCTACGAGCAGTACTTC. Translation gives CASRRQGPYEQYF.

This chain links TRBV10-3 with TRBJ2-5; D is unclear. The germline V gene encodes CDR1 ENHRY and CDR2 SYGVKD. The V and J ends lost 4 bases and 10 bases respectively, with 4 bases between them. The CDR3 sequence is 9 residues long. The CDR3 DNA sequence: TGTGCCATCAGTGCGATCCAGTACTTC. Protein sequence: CAISAIQYF.

On this clonotype: A read error may produce the germline difference seen at one junction end. This chain uses TRBV13 with TRBJ2-5; D possibly corresponds to TRBD2 (5 bases). The CDR3 runs to 18 residues. CDR1 PRHDT and CDR2 FYEKMQ come from the germline V gene (reference sequence). CDR3 in amino acids: CASSSMGGSWGPQETRYF. In DNA, the CDR3 is TGTGCCAGCAGTTCAATGGGCGGGTCATGGGGTCCCCAAGAGACCCGGTACTTC.

This clonotype has at least ten counts. The chain couples TRBV12-3 or TRBV12-4 to TRBJ1-6; 8 nucleotides match TRBD1. The CDR3 sequence is 14 residues long. Trimming cost V 6 bases and J 10 bases; bases outside gene matches: 8. CDR3: CASSRTGLGSPLHF. The DNA of the CDR3 is TGTGCCAGCAGCCGGACAGGGCTTGGCTCACCCCTCCACTTT.

J is TRBJ2-7 and V is TRBV6-5; 7 positions agree with TRBD1. Germline V gene sequence: CDR1 MNHEY, CDR2 SVGAGI. V was pared by 5 bases and J by 5 bases, with 12 bases of the junction left unmatched. The CDR3 is 15 residues long. The CDR3, as DNA: TGTGCCAGCAGTCACCCTTACAGGGGTGGGAACGAGCAGTACTTC. This gives the protein CASSHPYRGGNEQYF.

This clonotype was seen repeatedly, ten times or more. V usage is TRBV5-1 and J usage is TRBJ1-1; D is unresolved. Germline V gene lookup returns CDR1 SGHRS and CDR2 YFSETQ. V lost 0 bases, J lost 1 base, and 10 bases lay in between. This CDR3 has 15 residues. CDR3: CASSLVGNANTEAFF. CDR3 in DNA: TGCGCCAGCAGCTTGGTCGGGAACGCGAACACTGAAGCTTTCTTT.

This clonotype was seen repeatedly, ten times or more. This chain links TRBV5-1 with TRBJ2-7, with 10 positions matching TRBD2. Trimming removed 3 bases from V and 4 bases from J; junction bases left unmatched: 7. This CDR3 has 15 amino acids. Germline values: CDR1 SGHRS, CDR2 YFSETQ. CDR3 sequence reads: CASSSPGLAIYEQYF. The CDR3 DNA is TGCGCCAGCAGCTCGCCGGGACTAGCGATTTACGAGCAGTACTTC.

The chain has TRBV12-3 or TRBV12-4 and TRBJ1-5; D is undetermined. Trimming removed 4 bases from V and 4 bases from J, with 14 bases in between. The CDR3 has 15 residues. CDR3 nucleotide sequence: TGTGCCAGCAGTTACCGGCGAGGCATGAATCAGCCCCAGCATTTT. Translating gives CASSYRRGMNQPQHF.

V and J are TRBV6-6 and TRBJ1-1; D may be TRBD1 (6 bases). Germline V gene sequence: CDR1 MNHNY, CDR2 SVGAGI (reference sequence). This CDR3 is built from 14 residues. Trimming took 5 bases from V and 3 from J, leaving 13 bases between them. As DNA, the CDR3 is TGTGCCAGCAGTGGCAGGGGCAGTGACACTGAAGCTTTCTTT. This translates into CASSGRGSDTEAFF.